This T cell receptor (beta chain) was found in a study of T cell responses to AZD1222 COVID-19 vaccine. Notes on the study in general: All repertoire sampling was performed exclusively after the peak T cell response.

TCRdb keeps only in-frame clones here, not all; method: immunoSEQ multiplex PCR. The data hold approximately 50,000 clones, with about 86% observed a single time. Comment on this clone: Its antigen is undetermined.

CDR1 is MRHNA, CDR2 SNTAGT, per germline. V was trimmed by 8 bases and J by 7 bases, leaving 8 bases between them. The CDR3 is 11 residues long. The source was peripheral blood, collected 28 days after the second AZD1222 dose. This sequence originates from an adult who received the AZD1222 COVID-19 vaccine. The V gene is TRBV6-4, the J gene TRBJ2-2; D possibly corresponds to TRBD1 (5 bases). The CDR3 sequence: CASGQGGELFF. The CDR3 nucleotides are TGTGCCAGCGGCCAGGGCGGGGAGCTGTTTTTT.